One sample yielded the 31 T cell receptor beta chains listed below, sequenced in a study of OX40 agonist ivuxolimab in advanced cancers. The repertoire was sequenced with immunoSEQ multiplex PCR; TCRdb's copy has only in-frame clones and lacks some. Among about 97,000 clones listed, less than 90% were seen once. This sample comprised CD4+ or CD8+ T cells sorted from blood, obtained in a trial of the OX40 agonist ivuxolimab. These TCRs come from an adult with an advanced solid tumor such as melanoma, head and neck, liver or kidney cancer.

The gene calls are TRBV19 and TRBJ2-6, with a weak D call TRBD2 (5 bases). Trimming took off 4 bases at V and 2 bases at J, with 15 bases between the two ends. Germline CDR1 is LNHDA and CDR2 is SQIVND (reference sequence). The CDR3 extends over 17 amino acids. This CDR3 is CASSTYGLSTGANVLTF. The DNA for the CDR3 is TGTGCCAGTAGTACTTACGGACTCTCTACTGGGGCCAACGTCCTGACTTTC.

The V gene is TRBV27, the J gene TRBJ1-4, with a possible D match to TRBD1 (6 bases). Germline-derived CDR1 and CDR2 are MNHEY and SMNVEV (reference sequence). With 6 bases removed from V and 7 bases from J, the gap between germline ends came to 21 bases. This CDR3 contains 16 residues. The CDR3 nucleotides read TGTGCCAGCAGCCCGAAAGGGGGGCCATACGCTGAAAAACTGTTTTTT. This encodes CASSPKGGPYAEKLFF.

V is TRBV12-5 and J is TRBJ2-1, with 7 bases that match TRBD2. From germline, CDR1 is LGHNT and CDR2 FRNRAP. There are 17 residues in the CDR3. The V segment lost 0 bases and the J segment 4 bases; nucleotides outside the gene matches: 9. The CDR3 DNA reads TGTGCTAGTGGTTTGGTACTGGAACGGGGAGGGTACAATGAGCAGTTCTTC. Residues: CASGLVLERGGYNEQFF.

The V call is TRBV5-1, the J call TRBJ1-2, with 12 bases lining up with TRBD1. V was clipped by 4 bases and J by 8 bases; unmatched bases: 9. The germline gives CDR1 SGHRS, CDR2 YFSETQ. CDR3 size: 15 residues. CDR3 bases: TGCGCCAGCAGCCTAGCCGGGACAGGGGGCATCGGCTACACCTTC. Its protein product is CASSLAGTGGIGYTF.

This clone appeared a single time. This sequence joins TRBV5-5 and TRBJ2-7, with 7 bases lining up with TRBD1. V trimming: 0 bases; J trimming: 0 bases; junction bases outside the gene matches: 3. Germline V gene sequence: CDR1 SGHKS, CDR2 YYEKEE (reference sequence). CDR3 length: 15 amino acids. The CDR3: CASSLAGTVSYEQYF. The CDR3, as DNA: TGTGCCAGCAGCTTGGCCGGGACAGTCTCCTACGAGCAGTACTTC. The whole variable domain, remainder taken from reference TRBV5-5 and TRBJ2-7, is DAGVTQSPTHLIKTRGQQVTLRCSPISGHKSVSWYQQVLGQGPQFIFQYYEKEERGRGNFPDRFSARQFPNYSSELNVNALLLGDSALYLCASSLAGTVSYEQYFGPGTRLTVT.

This sequence joins TRBV5-1 and TRBJ2-3, with 8 bases lining up with TRBD2. The length of the CDR3 is 18 residues. The germline V gene encodes CDR1 SGHRS and CDR2 YFSETQ. With V trimmed by 0 bases and J by 0 bases, 9 bases remained unmatched. The CDR3 DNA reads as TGCGCCAGCAGCTTGGGACTGTCTAGCGGGTCTAGCACAGATACGCAGTATTTT. Translated, it gives CASSLGLSSGSSTDTQYF.

The chain links TRBV7-6 to TRBJ2-2; D is uncertain. Germline CDR1 is SGHVS and CDR2 is FNYEAQ. The CDR3 loop spans 18 amino acids. V lost 4 bases and J lost 1, with 19 bases in between. The CDR3 region has the DNA TGTGCCAGCAGCTCAAACGCCCCCGCCCTATTGAACACCGGGGAGCTGTTTTTT. Translated: CASSSNAPALLNTGELFF.

The sample holds one count of this clone. V gene TRBV19 combines with J gene TRBJ2-2; TRBD2 aligns across 8 bases. The CDR3 runs to 15 residues. The V and J ends lost 3 bases and 3 bases, in that order; junction bases with no gene match: 3. Germline lookup yields CDR1 LNHDA and CDR2 SQIVND (reference sequence). The CDR3 is CASSITGGDTGELFF. CDR3 nucleotide sequence: TGTGCCAGTAGTATTACCGGGGGGGACACCGGGGAGCTGTTTTTT.

The chain carries TRBV5-6 and TRBJ1-3; D is ambiguous. Germline lookup yields CDR1 SGHDT and CDR2 YYEEEE. The V and J ends lost 2 bases and 0 bases respectively, with 6 bases between them. CDR3 length: 14 residues. The CDR3 region is CASSLRISGNTIYF. The CDR3 DNA reads as TGTGCCAGCAGCTTACGGATCTCTGGAAACACCATATATTTT. The whole variable domain, remainder taken from reference TRBV5-6 and TRBJ1-3, is DAGVTQSPTHLIKTRGQQVTLRCSPKSGHDTVSWYQQALGQGPQFIFQYYEEEERQRGNFPDRFSGHQFPNYSSELNVNALLLGDSALYLCASSLRISGNTIYFGEGSWLTVV.

This rearrangement joins TRBV11-3 to TRBJ2-3; TRBD2 aligns across 7 bases. Losses at the gene ends were 4 bases for V and 3 bases for J; bases not matched to a gene: 13. The CDR3 runs to 17 residues. The V gene's germline CDR1 is SGHNT and CDR2 YENEEA. The CDR3 protein is CASSSPSLSGETDTQYF. The CDR3 nucleotides are TGTGCCAGCAGCTCCCCCTCTCTAAGCGGGGAAACAGATACGCAGTATTTT.

To note about this clone: At one end the junction does not follow the germline gene, possibly because of a read error. The rearrangement links TRBV7-7 to TRBJ2-5; D may match TRBD1 or TRBD2 (5 bases each). CDR1 and CDR2 from the germline V gene are SSHAT and FNYEAQ (reference sequence). The CDR3 contains 14 residues. The CDR3 sequence: CASSSTGHQETQYF. The DNA of the CDR3 is TGTGCTAGCAGCTCAACGGGGCACCAAGAGACCCAGTACTTC.

CDR3 coding DNA: TGCGCCAGCAGCATGGGACAGGGGGCTACTACTGGGGCCAACGTCCTGACTTTC. Amino acids: CASSMGQGATTGANVLTF. V usage is TRBV5-1 and J usage is TRBJ2-6; 12 nucleotides agree with TRBD1. From germline, CDR1 is SGHRS and CDR2 YFSETQ. V lost 4 bases and J lost 2; bases outside the gene matches: 7. CDR3 size: 18 residues.

Comment on this clone: The same CDR3 is also encoded by other DNA sequences in this sample. The gene calls are TRBV7-2 and TRBJ1-1; D not certain. CDR1 SGHTA and CDR2 FQGNSA come from the germline V gene. The V gene lost 4 bases and the J gene lost 4 bases, with 13 bases spanning the gap. The CDR3 has 14 amino acids. CDR3 sequence reads: CASSSAGRPTEAFF. The CDR3 DNA is TGTGCCAGCAGCTCCGCGGGGAGGCCCACTGAAGCTTTCTTT. Variable domain in full (rest from reference TRBV7-2 and TRBJ1-1): GAGVSQSPSNKVTEKGKDVELRCDPISGHTALYWYRQSLGQGLEFLIYFQGNSAPDKSGLPSDRFSAERTGGSVSTLTIQRTQQEDSAVYLCASSSAGRPTEAFFGQGTRLTVV.

This chain connects TRBV27 to TRBJ2-7; the D gene is possibly TRBD2 (6 bases). The CDR3 covers 14 residues. The germline gives CDR1 MNHEY, CDR2 SMNVEV (reference sequence). The V gene lost 6 bases and the J gene lost 2 bases, with 14 bases spanning the gap. CDR3 amino acids: CASRPGLSPYEQYF. The DNA of the CDR3 is TGTGCCAGCAGACCGGGACTTTCCCCCTACGAGCAGTACTTC.

The gene calls are TRBV29-1 and TRBJ1-2, with D possibly TRBD1 on 6 matching bases. Deletions cut 6 bases from V and 4 bases from J, with 24 bases between. From germline, CDR1 is SQVTM and CDR2 ANQGSEA. This CDR3 is built from 16 residues. The CDR3 spells CSVGITGTPRGYGYTF. The CDR3 nucleotides read TGCAGCGTGGGGATAACCGGGACACCGAGGGGCTATGGCTACACCTTC. Filled out from reference TRBV29-1 and TRBJ1-2, the complete variable domain reads SAVISQKPSRDICQRGTSLTIQCQVDSQVTMMFWYRQQPGQSLTLIATANQGSEATYESGFVIDKFPISRPNLTFSTLTVSNMSPEDSSIYLCSVGITGTPRGYGYTFGSGTRLTVV.

This clone was recorded only once. CDR3 region: CAWEAGTTDTQYF. CDR3 sequence (DNA): TGTGCCTGGGAGGCGGGGACCACAGATACGCAGTATTTT. This chain joins TRBV30 and TRBJ2-3; D is perhaps TRBD2 (6 bases). The V end was cut by 5 bases, the J end by 2 bases, with 11 bases between. CDR3 length equals 13 residues. The germline CDR1 and CDR2 sequences are GTSNPN and SVGIG (reference sequence).

The chain has TRBV7-9 and TRBJ2-7; a weak D match, TRBD2 (5 bases). Germline values: CDR1 SEHNR, CDR2 FQNEAQ (reference sequence). The CDR3 sequence is 15 residues long. V lost 4 bases and J lost 2, with 15 bases in between. As DNA, the CDR3 is TGTGCCAGCAGCTCTCTAGGACTTTCTGCCTACGAGCAGTACTTC. Translation: CASSSLGLSAYEQYF.

Note on this clone: A single base separates this from a much larger clone, so it may be a read error. The chain has TRBV30 and TRBJ1-4, with D hard to call. The V and J ends lost 2 bases and 4 bases respectively, with 2 bases between them. Germline loops: CDR1 GTSNPN, CDR2 SVGIG (reference sequence). The CDR3 contains 11 residues. The CDR3 nucleotides read TGTGCCTGGAGTTTTAATGAAAAACTGTTTTTT. Its protein is CAWSFNEKLFF.

J is TRBJ1-5 and V is TRBV27; D uncertain. CDR3 size: 13 residues. Trimming removed 0 bases at V and 7 bases at J, with 7 bases between. Germline V gene data show CDR1 as MNHEY and CDR2 as SMNVEV (reference sequence). The CDR3 DNA reads TGTGCCAGCAGTTTATCTCGGTTGCAGCCCCAGCATTTT. It yields the protein CASSLSRLQPQHF.

The V gene is TRBV6-5, the J gene TRBJ2-7; 7 bases agree with TRBD1. The germline gives CDR1 MNHEY, CDR2 SVGAGI. The CDR3 is made up of 15 amino acids. Trimming took 6 bases from V and 0 from J; bases not matched to a gene: 8. DNA for the CDR3: TGTGCCAGCAGCACCCCGGGACAGAGCTCCTACGAGCAGTACTTC. This codes for CASSTPGQSSYEQYF.

This clone was counted a single time. The chain links TRBV6-5 to TRBJ2-4; 9 bases are a match to TRBD2. J was trimmed by 7 bases and V by 10 bases; bases with no gene match: 11. This CDR3 comprises 14 residues. CDR1 and CDR2 from the germline V gene are MNHEY and SVGAGI. The CDR3 nucleotides read TGTGCCACCCTTGAAGCGGGGGGCAGGAACATTCAGTACTTC. Its translation: CATLEAGGRNIQYF.

The chain links TRBV7-2 to TRBJ1-5; D not certain. V lost 6 bases and J 8 bases, leaving 14 bases between the germline ends. CDR1 and CDR2 (germline): SGHTA, FQGNSA. The CDR3 covers 13 residues. The CDR3 DNA follows: TGTGCCAGCAGTTCCGGGAACCCTGAGCCCCAGCATTTT. It is translated as CASSSGNPEPQHF.

The rearrangement joins TRBV30 to TRBJ2-2; no clear D gene. Germline CDR1 and CDR2: GTSNPN and SVGIG (reference sequence). The CDR3 is 14 amino acids. V gave up 2 bases and J gave up 4 bases, with 11 bases separating them. The CDR3 sequence is CAWSTSGGTGELFF. The CDR3 bases are TGTGCCTGGAGTACCTCGGGCGGCACCGGGGAGCTGTTTTTT. The variable domain in full, with the rest retrieved from reference TRBV30 and TRBJ2-2, is SQTIHQWPATLVQPVGSPLSLECTVEGTSNPNLYWYRQAAGRGLQLLFYSVGIGQISSEVPQNLSASRPQDRQFILSSKKLLLSDSGFYLCAWSTSGGTGELFFGEGSRLTVL.

The sample holds a few counts of this clone. The CDR3 loop is CASGFWAQVNWELFF. The DNA of the CDR3 is TGTGCTAGTGGTTTTTGGGCACAGGTGAATTGGGAGCTGTTTTTT. The chain links TRBV12-5 to TRBJ2-2, with D possibly being TRBD1 (5 bases). Looked up from germline, CDR1 is LGHNT and CDR2 is FRNRAP. With 3 bases removed from V and 9 bases from J, the gap between germline ends came to 17 bases. The CDR3 runs to 15 residues.

The genes are TRBV5-4 and TRBJ2-1; 9 nucleotides line up with TRBD1. The CDR3 has 14 residues. The germline V gene has CDR1 SGHNT and CDR2 YYREEE (reference sequence). V shed 7 bases, J shed 3 bases, and the junction held 5 bases outside the gene matches. Here the CDR3 DNA reads TGTGCCAGCTTCGAGACAGGGGGCTACAATGAGCAGTTCTTC. This encodes CASFETGGYNEQFF.

V usage is TRBV6-5 and J usage is TRBJ1-3; D unclear. The CDR3 totals 13 residues. Trimming stripped 8 bases from V and 0 bases from J, with 8 bases between. Germline CDR1 and CDR2: MNHEY and SVGAGI. The DNA for the CDR3 is TGTGCCAGCCGTAGGGTCTCTGGAAACACCATATATTTT. As protein: CASRRVSGNTIYF.

The V and J genes are TRBV7-2 and TRBJ2-6; D is ambiguous. Germline CDR1 reads SGHTA; CDR2 reads FQGNSA. The CDR3 has 13 residues. Trimming removed 3 bases from V and 3 bases from J, with 3 bases in between. CDR3 amino acids: CASSFFGANVLTF. CDR3 DNA sequence: TGTGCCAGCAGCTTTTTTGGGGCCAACGTCCTGACTTTC.

The chain carries TRBV2 and TRBJ2-5; 11 bases fit TRBD2. The J call may be faulty, since TRBJ2-7 better matches the DNA end. The CDR3 is made up of 12 amino acids. Looked up from germline, CDR1 is SNHLY and CDR2 is FYNNEI. CDR3 in DNA: TGTGCCAGCTCTAGCGGGGGGTACGAGCAGTACTTC. Encoded protein: CASSSGGYEQYF.

This sequence joins TRBV6-1 and TRBJ1-2; possible D gene TRBD1, 5 bases. Germline V gene sequence: CDR1 MNHNS, CDR2 SASEGT. This CDR3 contains 14 residues. V lost 4 bases, J lost 8 bases, and 17 bases lay in between. This CDR3 reads CASSGGEGSKGYTF. For the CDR3, the DNA is TGTGCCAGCAGTGGAGGAGAGGGGTCCAAGGGCTACACCTTC.

The chain joins TRBV11-2 to TRBJ1-6; 8 bases are shared with TRBD1. From germline, CDR1 is SGHAT and CDR2 FQNNGV. The J segment lost 7 bases and the V segment lost 5 bases, leaving 4 bases of the junction unmatched. The CDR3 runs to 14 residues. In DNA form, the CDR3 reads TGTGCCAGCAGCCGACAGGGGTGGAATTCACCCCTCCACTTT. This gives the protein CASSRQGWNSPLHF.

The J gene is TRBJ1-2, the V gene TRBV27, with D unresolved. Trimming cost V 5 bases and J 5 bases, with 15 bases left between them. The CDR3 contains 14 residues. Per the germline V gene, CDR1 is MNHEY and CDR2 is SMNVEV (reference sequence). CDR3 nucleotide sequence: TGTGCCAGCAGTCCCCGCGACACGCTATATGGCTACACCTTC. It codes for CASSPRDTLYGYTF.